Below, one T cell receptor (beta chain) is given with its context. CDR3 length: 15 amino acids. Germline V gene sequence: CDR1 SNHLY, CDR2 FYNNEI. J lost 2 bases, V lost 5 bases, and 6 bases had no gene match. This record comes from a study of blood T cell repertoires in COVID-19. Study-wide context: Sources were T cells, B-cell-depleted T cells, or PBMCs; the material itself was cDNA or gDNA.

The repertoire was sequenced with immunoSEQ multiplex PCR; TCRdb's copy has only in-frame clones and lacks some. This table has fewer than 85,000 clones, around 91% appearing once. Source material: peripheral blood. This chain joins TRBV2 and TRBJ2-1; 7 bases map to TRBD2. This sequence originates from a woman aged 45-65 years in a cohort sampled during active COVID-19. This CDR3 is CASSLASGTYNEQFF. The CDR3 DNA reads TGTGCCAGCAGTCTAGCTAGCGGAACCTACAATGAGCAGTTCTTC.